The 21 T cell receptor beta chains given below trace back to one sample, sequenced in a study of shared clonotypes between healthy human individuals. Data came from immunoSEQ multiplex PCR; TCRdb stores just in-frame clones and leaves some out. The sample records 780,000 or so clones, roughly 72% being singletons. Sequencing input: memory CD4+ T cells sorted from blood. This sample's subset: CD45RA-negative fraction. The receptors stem from a woman in her twenties or thirties in good health.

The chain combines TRBV27 with TRBJ2-3, with 10 bases that match TRBD2. The germline V gene has CDR1 MNHEY and CDR2 SMNVEV (reference sequence). The CDR3 has 16 residues. V lost 6 bases, J lost 3 bases, and 9 bases stayed unmatched. The CDR3: CASRMDSGGPTDTQYF. CDR3 in DNA: TGTGCCAGCAGGATGGATAGCGGGGGGCCTACAGATACGCAGTATTTT.

A few counts support this clone. The chain recombines TRBV9 with TRBJ2-3, with D hard to call. Germline V gene sequence: CDR1 SGDLS, CDR2 YYNGEE. This CDR3 contains 15 residues. V dropped 2 bases and J dropped 2 bases, with 12 bases sitting between them. CDR3 bases: TGTGCCAGCAGCGTGGGTCCATCATACACAGATACGCAGTATTTT. It translates to CASSVGPSYTDTQYF.

The chain recombines TRBV18 with TRBJ2-7; TRBD1 aligns across 7 bases. The V segment lost 3 bases and the J segment 0 bases; nucleotides outside the gene matches: 5. CDR1 is KGHSH and CDR2 is LQKENI in the germline V gene. This CDR3 has 15 residues. The CDR3 is CASSPWTGNSYEQYF. The CDR3, as DNA: TGTGCCAGCTCACCGTGGACAGGTAACTCCTACGAGCAGTACTTC.

This clone was recorded only once. The gene calls are TRBV19 and TRBJ2-3, with TRBD2 matching 7 bases. J lost 0 bases, V lost 9 bases, and 6 bases had no gene match. The CDR3 length is 14 residues. CDR1 is LNHDA, CDR2 SQIVND, per germline (reference sequence). Here the CDR3 reads CASRSGASTDTQYF. The DNA of the CDR3 is TGTGCCAGCCGAAGCGGGGCTAGCACAGATACGCAGTATTTT.

This clone was recorded only once. The genes are TRBV19 and TRBJ1-5; the D is unclear. V dropped 4 bases and J dropped 9 bases, with 10 bases sitting between them. Looked up from germline, CDR1 is LNHDA and CDR2 is SQIVND (reference sequence). The CDR3 length is 12 residues. The CDR3 region is CASSSLQSPQHF. In DNA, the CDR3 is TGTGCCAGTAGTAGCCTCCAATCGCCCCAGCATTTT.

Remarks on this clone: A read error likely explains this, since a far larger clone differs by one base. Other nucleotide sequences in the sample specify the same CDR3. The CDR3 protein is CASSLVGGTEAFF. Written as DNA, the CDR3 is TGTGCCAGCAGCTTAGTCGGGGGCACTGAAGCTTTCTTT. This chain uses TRBV11-2 with TRBJ1-1, with a possible D match to TRBD1 (5 bases). CDR1 SGHAT and CDR2 FQNNGV come from the germline V gene. The CDR3 is 13 residues long. V was cut by 1 base and J by 4 bases, with 7 bases left in between.

V is TRBV19 and J is TRBJ2-1, with a possible D match to TRBD2 (6 bases). Trimming took 7 bases from V and 4 from J, leaving 11 bases between them. This CDR3 contains 13 residues. Germline V gene sequence: CDR1 LNHDA, CDR2 SQIVND (reference sequence). In DNA, the CDR3 is TGTGCCAGTAAGCCGGAGGGATACAATGAGCAGTTCTTC. Its translation is CASKPEGYNEQFF.

This clone was observed a few times. The rearrangement uses TRBV19 and TRBJ2-7, with TRBD1 identical over 11 bases. Germline V gives CDR1 LNHDA, CDR2 SQIVND (reference sequence). This CDR3 region has 13 residues. V trimming: 6 bases; J trimming: 5 bases; junction bases outside the gene matches: 3. Here the CDR3 reads CASRDRGQDEQYF. DNA of the CDR3: TGTGCCAGTAGGGACAGGGGGCAGGACGAGCAGTACTTC.

The chain couples TRBV4-1 to TRBJ1-1; D unresolved. The CDR3 length is 12 residues. The germline V gene has CDR1 MGHRA and CDR2 YSYEKL. Trimming left V 1 base short and J 4 bases short, with 4 bases between. CDR3 coding DNA: TGCGCCAGCAGCCAAGTGTCCACTGAAGCTTTCTTT. The encoded protein is CASSQVSTEAFF.

This chain joins TRBV5-1 and TRBJ2-3; TRBD2 agrees at 8 bases. V was clipped by 3 bases and J by 0 bases; unmatched bases: 6. The CDR3 spans 16 residues. CDR1 is SGHRS and CDR2 is YFSETQ in the germline V gene. CDR3 residues: CASSSLAGSSTDTQYF. CDR3 DNA: TGCGCCAGCAGCTCCCTAGCGGGTTCTAGCACAGATACGCAGTATTTT.

This clone has a handful of counts. The rearrangement joins TRBV7-8 to TRBJ1-2; the D gene is possibly TRBD1 (6 bases). Germline loops: CDR1 SGHVS, CDR2 FQNEAQ. Trimming cost V 5 bases and J 9 bases, with 16 bases left between them. This CDR3 contains 13 residues. CDR3 bases: TGTGCCAGCAGCCTCGGGGGGCCCGGGAGCTACACCTTC. Protein sequence: CASSLGGPGSYTF.

A few counts support this clone. This sequence joins TRBV7-9 and TRBJ2-5, with unresolved D. The CDR3 covers 13 residues. Germline assignment: CDR1 SEHNR and CDR2 FQNEAQ (reference sequence). Deletions cut 5 bases from V and 4 bases from J, with 11 bases between. CDR3 nucleotides: TGTGCCAGCAGCCTCAACACGGGAGAGACCCAGTACTTC. Translating it yields CASSLNTGETQYF.

The chain employs TRBV28 and TRBJ1-2; no clear D. Germline V gene sequence: CDR1 MDHEN, CDR2 SYDVKM. This CDR3 is built from 11 residues. V shed 5 bases and J shed 13 bases, with 14 bases lying between them. The chain's CDR3 is CASSLHRSRTF. In nucleotides, the CDR3 is TGTGCCAGCAGTCTGCATAGGAGCCGCACCTTC.

V and J are TRBV25-1 and TRBJ1-1, with unresolved D. CDR1 and CDR2 (germline): MGHDK, SYGVNS. This CDR3 is built from 11 residues. Trimming took 8 bases from V and 6 from J, leaving 10 bases between them. The CDR3 bases are TGTGCCAGCGGAGTTATCGCTGAAGCTTTCTTT. Its translation is CASGVIAEAFF.

The rearrangement uses TRBV18 and TRBJ2-7; D possibly corresponds to TRBD1 (6 bases). Per the germline V gene, CDR1 is KGHSH and CDR2 is LQKENI. Trimming stripped 5 bases from V and 6 bases from J, with 20 bases between. The CDR3 is 15 residues long. CDR3 residues: CASSSQWDMLGEQYF. Here the CDR3 DNA reads TGTGCCAGCTCAAGCCAATGGGACATGCTCGGCGAGCAGTACTTC. The full variable domain, rest sourced from reference TRBV18 and TRBJ2-7, is NAGVMQNPRHLVRRRGQEARLRCSPMKGHSHVYWYRQLPEEGLKFMVYLQKENIIDESGMPKERFSAEFPKEGPSILRIQQVVRGDSAAYFCASSSQWDMLGEQYFGPGTRLTVT.

The chain recombines TRBV7-9 with TRBJ2-7, with D possibly matching TRBD2 (5 bases). Deletions cut 5 bases from V and 2 bases from J, with 10 bases between. The CDR3 runs 13 residues. Germline V gene data show CDR1 as SEHNR and CDR2 as FQNEAQ (reference sequence). The CDR3 sequence is CASSGLATYEQYF. The CDR3 region has the DNA TGTGCCAGCAGCGGACTGGCAACCTACGAGCAGTACTTC. Full variable domain (rest looked up from reference TRBV7-9 and TRBJ2-7): DTGVSQNPRHKITKRGQNVTFRCDPISEHNRLYWYRQTLGQGPEFLTYFQNEAQLEKSRLLSDRFSAERPKGSFSTLEIQRTEQGDSAMYLCASSGLATYEQYFGPGTRLTVT.

The chain uses TRBV7-2 and TRBJ2-1; D gene ambiguous. Germline V lookup: CDR1 SGHTA, CDR2 FQGNSA. Trimming stripped 5 bases from V and 11 bases from J, with 13 bases between. The CDR3 is 12 amino acids. CDR3 sequence: CASSRGSGQQFF. In nucleotides, the CDR3 is TGTGCCAGCAGCCGCGGATCAGGCCAGCAGTTCTTC.

Here the CDR3 reads CASSFADYGYTF. CDR3 coding DNA: TGTGCCAGCAGCTTTGCGGACTATGGCTACACCTTC. This chain uses TRBV11-2 with TRBJ1-2; D ambiguous. From germline, CDR1 is SGHAT and CDR2 FQNNGV. The CDR3 runs 12 residues. Deletions cut 3 bases from V and 3 bases from J, with 5 bases between.

CDR3 protein: CASSSTGENTDTQYF. The CDR3 DNA is TGTGCCAGCAGCTCAACAGGGGAGAACACAGATACGCAGTATTTT. V is TRBV11-2 and J is TRBJ2-3, with TRBD1 matching over 7 bases. There are 15 residues in the CDR3. The V and J ends lost 4 bases and 2 bases, in that order; junction bases with no gene match: 6. Germline-derived CDR1 and CDR2 are SGHAT and FQNNGV. The whole variable domain, filled in from reference TRBV11-2 and TRBJ2-3, reads EAGVAQSPRYKIIEKRQSVAFWCNPISGHATLYWYQQILGQGPKLLIQFQNNGVVDDSQLPKDRFSAERLKGVDSTLKIQPAKLEDSAVYLCASSSTGENTDTQYFGPGTRLTVL.

The genes are TRBV15 and TRBJ2-1; 9 nucleotides agree with TRBD1. J lost 9 bases, V lost 6 bases, and 9 bases had no gene match. Germline V gives CDR1 LNHNV, CDR2 YYDKDF (reference sequence). This CDR3 is 14 amino acids long. The CDR3 region has the DNA TGTGCCACCAGAAGGGACAGGGAGTTTGGTGAGCAGTTCTTC. Its translation is CATRRDREFGEQFF.

This clone was observed a few times. Other DNA sequences in the same sample also yield this CDR3. The rearrangement links TRBV27 to TRBJ2-6, with TRBD1 as a possible D gene (6 bases). Germline-derived CDR1 and CDR2 are MNHEY and SMNVEV (reference sequence). This CDR3 is 15 amino acids long. V dropped 5 bases and J dropped 0 bases, with 8 bases sitting between them. The CDR3 loop is CASSRDNSGANVLTF. CDR3 sequence (DNA): TGTGCCAGCAGTAGGGACAACTCTGGGGCCAACGTCCTGACTTTC. The complete variable domain, with remaining parts taken from reference TRBV27 and TRBJ2-6, reads EAQVTQNPRYLITVTGKKLTVTCSQNMNHEYMSWYRQDPGLGLRQIYYSMNVEVTDKGDVPEGYKVSRKEKRNFPLILESPSPNQTSLYFCASSRDNSGANVLTFGAGSRLTVL.